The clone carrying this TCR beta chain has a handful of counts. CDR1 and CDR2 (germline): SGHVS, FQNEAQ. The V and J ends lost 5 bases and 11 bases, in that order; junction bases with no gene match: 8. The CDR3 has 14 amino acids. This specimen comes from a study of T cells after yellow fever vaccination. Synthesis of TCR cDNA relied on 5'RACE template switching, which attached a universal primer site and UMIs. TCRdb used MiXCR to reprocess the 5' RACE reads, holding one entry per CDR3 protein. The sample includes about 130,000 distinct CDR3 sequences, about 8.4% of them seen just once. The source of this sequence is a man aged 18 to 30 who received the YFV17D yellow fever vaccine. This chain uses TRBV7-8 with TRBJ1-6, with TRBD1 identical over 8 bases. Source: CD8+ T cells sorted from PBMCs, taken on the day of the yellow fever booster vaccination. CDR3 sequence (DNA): TGTGCCAGCAGCGCGGGACAGGCAATCCCACCCCTCCACTTT. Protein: CASSAGQAIPPLHF.